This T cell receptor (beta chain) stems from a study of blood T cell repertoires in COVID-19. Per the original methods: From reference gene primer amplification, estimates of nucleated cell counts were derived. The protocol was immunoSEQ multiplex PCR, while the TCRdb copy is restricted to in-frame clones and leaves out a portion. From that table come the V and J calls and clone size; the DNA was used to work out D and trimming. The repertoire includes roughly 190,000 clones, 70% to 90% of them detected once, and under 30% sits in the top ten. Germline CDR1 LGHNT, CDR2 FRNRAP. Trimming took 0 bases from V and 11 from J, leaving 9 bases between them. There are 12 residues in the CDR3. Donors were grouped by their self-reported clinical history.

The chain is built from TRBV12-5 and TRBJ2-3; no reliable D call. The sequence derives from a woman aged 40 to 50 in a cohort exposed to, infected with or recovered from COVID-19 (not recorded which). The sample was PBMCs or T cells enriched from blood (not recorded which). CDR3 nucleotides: TGTGCTAGTGGTTTGGTCGTCACGGGGCAGTATTTT. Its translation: CASGLVVTGQYF.